This TCR beta chain was retrieved from a study of T cells in narcolepsy. Study findings and constraints: Healthy controls reportedly lacked the autoreactive clonotypes serially found in patients' blood.

A word on this clone: Its antigen is still unknown.

Profiled with immunoSEQ multiplex PCR; TCRdb holds only in-frame clones, not every one. The repertoire has fewer than 35,000 clones, 80% to 85% of them found once; the top ten carry around 2.6%. The V end was cut by 0 bases, the J end by 6 bases, with 3 bases between. This CDR3 comprises 11 residues. Germline values: CDR1 SGHTS, CDR2 YDEGEE. This chain connects TRBV5-8 to TRBJ1-1; D is unresolved. Sequences were obtained from CD45RA- memory CD4+ T cells from PBMCs. The TCR sequence derives from a human donor with narcolepsy. Written as DNA, the CDR3 is TGTGCCAGCAGCTTGGGGGCTGAAGCTTTCTTT. Translation gives CASSLGAEAFF.